This T cell receptor beta chain was sequenced for a study of Ad26.COV2.S vaccination and SARS-CoV-2 variants (dated by TCRdb to about 2021). With respect to the entire study: Donors in the vaccine arm were drawn from COV1001, a multicentre, randomized, double-blind, placebo-controlled phase I-IIa trial testing Ad26.COV2.S in healthy adults. Ad26.COV2.S was administered intramuscularly at a dose of 5x10^10 or 1x10^11 viral particles, either as one shot or as two shots given 56 days apart. TCRbeta repertoire sequencing served as the tool for gauging how specific and how broad the SARS-CoV-2-reactive T cell receptors were following Ad26.COV2.S vaccination. The TCR-sequenced set comprised approximately 30 samples: some 20 Ad26.COV2.S vaccine recipients, 5 placebo recipients and 8 SARS-CoV-2 convalescent individuals. Trial participants were randomized into five groups of five: low-dose or high-dose Ad26.COV2.S given once or twice, or placebo on both occasions. Investigators did not know the trial group allocation while performing experiments and assessing outcomes.

V gives up 7 bases and J gives up 3 bases, and the segment between their germline ends measures 16 bases. The germline V gene yields SGHRS for CDR1 and YFSETQ for CDR2. Reading from cysteine to phenylalanine, the CDR3 counts 15 amino acids. Only CDR3 DNA remains: 45 bases, in frame from the first base. Taken with the paper, the label for treatment or condition translates to: some 19 received Ad26.COV2.S at low or high dose, single or two shots; roughly five received placebo; per-sample allocation not given. For vaccine and placebo recipients, repertoires were sequenced using samples collected on day 63 after the first injection. In Cohort 1b, about 25 adults aged 18-55 years were enrolled at a single site in Boston, USA, between 29 July and 7 August 2020. Ad26.COV2.S was a replication-incompetent adenovirus type 26 vector expressing a prefusion-stabilized SARS-CoV-2 spike protein from the original Wuhan strain.

This clone turned up a few times. Which antigen it targets is not known. No base quality information exists; no much larger clone differs at one position. The study at large found these results: According to the authors, total T cell responses may have been underestimated by the TCR breadth and depth analyses. Comparing responses between vaccine doses or regimens was not something the study was powered to do. Substantial breadth of spike-specific CD8+ and CD4+ T cell responses was reported after vaccination. Non-spike TCR breadth was comparable between vaccine and placebo recipients, consistent with the vaccine containing only spike. Spike-specific TCR breadth was higher in Ad26.COV2.S recipients than in placebo recipients (P = 0.0014).

TCRbeta CDR3 regions were sequenced with the immunoSEQ Assay. After extraction, genomic DNA underwent amplification by bias-controlled multiplex PCR, followed by high-throughput sequencing. As for how the authors treated the data: To quantify the absolute abundance of every unique TCRbeta CDR3 region, sequences were collapsed and filtered. T cell fraction was estimated by normalizing TCRbeta template counts to usable DNA, with usable DNA measured through amplification of reference genes found in all nucleated cells. Repertoire TCRs were annotated as SARS-CoV-2-specific when V gene, CDR3 amino acid sequence and J gene were exactly matched to a known reactive TCR set. The reference SARS-CoV-2 TCR set came from MIRA and was filtered for enrichment in COVID-19-positive ImmuneCODE repertoires, removing public or cross-reactive TCRs. Based on the MIRA antigens, annotated TCRs were further analysed at the level of specific ORF or position within ORF. Breadth was defined as the number of annotated unique rearrangements divided by the total number of unique productive rearrangements, and depth was defined as the summed frequency of the annotated unique rearrangements. TCR breadth was compared between groups using two-sided Wilcoxon rank-sum tests. In its TCRdb copy, this immuneACCESS table keeps in-frame sequences only and misses some clones. Where compared with another copy, unresolved V genes explain less than half of these, and the others have no known cause. That table is the source of V, J and clone size, and D and trimming were worked out from the DNA. This sample lists roughly 380,000 clones; around 84% were detected once. The ten largest clonotypes hold around 3.3% of the sample.

The sequence links TRBV5-1 to TRBJ2-2, with the D gene tentatively TRBD1 or TRBD2, based on 6 matching bases in each. The sample in question was peripheral blood, obtained in a trial of Ad26.COV2.S vaccine versus placebo. This clonotype was obtained from a person between 18 and 60 years old who received the Ad26.COV2.S COVID-19 vaccine or a placebo. This receptor carries the CDR3 CASVGASVDTGELFF. The DNA is TGCGCCAGCGTGGGGGCTAGCGTTGACACCGGGGAGCTGTTTTTT.